The clone carrying this TCR beta chain has at least ten counts. The antigen is unknown. Stated time point: sample taken at primary tumor resection. Extraction of whole RNA from tumor, nontumor lung or frozen PBMC preceded unsorted sequencing. The sample originates from a study of spatial heterogeneity in lung cancer. Study overall: TCR and UMI combinations that were unique each appeared, on average, more than ten times in raw reads.

General observations from the study: There were more appearances of ubiquitous expanded tumor TCRs in blood at resection than at follow-up.

A unique molecular identifier was attached to every TCR cDNA molecule. A single record per CDR3 protein comes from TCRdb applying MiXCR to the 5' RACE reads. The sample has 40,000 to 55,000 distinct CDR3 sequences; approximately 6.2% are singletons. This TCR was sampled from a female donor with early-stage non-small cell lung cancer. The source material was PBMCs, sampled at surgery.

The CDR3 sequence: CASSVLAGFLKHEQFF. In DNA form, the CDR3 reads TGTGCCAGCAGCGTCCTAGCGGGGTTCCTCAAACATGAGCAGTTCTTC. This chain connects TRBV7-2 to TRBJ2-1; 9 positions agree with TRBD2. After removal of 5 bases from V and 8 bases from J, the junction contained 13 bases not matched to a gene. In germline, CDR1 is SGHTA, CDR2 FQGNSA. The CDR3 extends over 16 amino acids.